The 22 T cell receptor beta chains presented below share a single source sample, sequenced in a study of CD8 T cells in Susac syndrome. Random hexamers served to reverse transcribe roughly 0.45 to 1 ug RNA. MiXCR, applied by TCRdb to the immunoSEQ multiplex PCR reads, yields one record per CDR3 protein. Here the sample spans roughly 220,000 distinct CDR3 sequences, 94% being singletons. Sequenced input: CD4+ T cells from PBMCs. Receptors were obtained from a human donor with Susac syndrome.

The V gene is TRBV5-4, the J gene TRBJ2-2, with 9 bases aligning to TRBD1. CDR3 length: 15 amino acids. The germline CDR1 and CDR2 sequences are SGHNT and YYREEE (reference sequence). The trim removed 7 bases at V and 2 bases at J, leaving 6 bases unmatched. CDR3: CASGGQGRNTGELFF. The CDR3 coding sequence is TGTGCCAGCGGGGGACAGGGACGAAACACCGGGGAGCTGTTTTTT.

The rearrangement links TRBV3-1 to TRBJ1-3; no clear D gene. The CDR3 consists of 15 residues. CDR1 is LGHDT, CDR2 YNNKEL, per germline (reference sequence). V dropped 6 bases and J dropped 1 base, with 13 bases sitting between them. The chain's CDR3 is CASSRLGGSGNTIYF. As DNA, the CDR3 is TGTGCCAGCAGTCGGCTCGGAGGATCTGGAAACACCATATATTTT.

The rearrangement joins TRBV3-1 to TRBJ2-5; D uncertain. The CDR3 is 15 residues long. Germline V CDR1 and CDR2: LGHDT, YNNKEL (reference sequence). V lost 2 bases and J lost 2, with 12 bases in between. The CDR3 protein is CASSQLRDGQETQYF. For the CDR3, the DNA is TGTGCCAGCAGCCAACTAAGGGATGGACAAGAGACCCAGTACTTC.

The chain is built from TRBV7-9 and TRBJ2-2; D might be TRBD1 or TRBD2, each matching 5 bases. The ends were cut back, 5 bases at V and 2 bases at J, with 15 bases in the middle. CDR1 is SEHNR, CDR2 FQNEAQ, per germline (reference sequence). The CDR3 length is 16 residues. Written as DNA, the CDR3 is TGTGCCAGCAGCGCCTTGGGACGGACTAACACCGGGGAGCTGTTTTTT. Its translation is CASSALGRTNTGELFF.

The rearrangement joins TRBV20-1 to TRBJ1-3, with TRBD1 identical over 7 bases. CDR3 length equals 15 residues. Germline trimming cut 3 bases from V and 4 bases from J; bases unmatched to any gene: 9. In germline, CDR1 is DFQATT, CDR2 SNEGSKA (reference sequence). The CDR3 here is CSASPEGTVGNTIYF. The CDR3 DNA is TGCAGTGCTAGTCCTGAGGGGACAGTCGGAAACACCATATATTTT.

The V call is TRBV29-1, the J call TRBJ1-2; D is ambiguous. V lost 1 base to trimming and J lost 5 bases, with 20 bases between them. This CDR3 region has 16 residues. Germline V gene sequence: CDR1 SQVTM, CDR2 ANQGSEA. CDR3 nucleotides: TGCAGCGTTGAAGGAACGGGCAGGAATGTGCTATATGGCTACACCTTC. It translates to CSVEGTGRNVLYGYTF.

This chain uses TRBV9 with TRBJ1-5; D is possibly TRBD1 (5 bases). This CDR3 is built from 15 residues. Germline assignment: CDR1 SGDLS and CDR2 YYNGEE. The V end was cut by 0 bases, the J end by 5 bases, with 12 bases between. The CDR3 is CASSVEASGDQPQHF. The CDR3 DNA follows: TGTGCCAGCAGCGTAGAGGCGTCGGGGGATCAGCCCCAGCATTTT.

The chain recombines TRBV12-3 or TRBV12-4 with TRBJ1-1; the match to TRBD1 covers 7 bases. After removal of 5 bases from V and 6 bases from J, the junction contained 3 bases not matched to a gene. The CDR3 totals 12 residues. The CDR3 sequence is CASSTQGAEAFF. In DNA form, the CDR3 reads TGTGCCAGCAGTACTCAGGGGGCTGAAGCTTTCTTT.

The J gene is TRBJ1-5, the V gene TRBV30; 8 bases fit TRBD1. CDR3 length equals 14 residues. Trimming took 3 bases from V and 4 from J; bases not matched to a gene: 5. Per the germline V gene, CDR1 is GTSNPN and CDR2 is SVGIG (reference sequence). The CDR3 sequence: CAWSGGQENQPQHF. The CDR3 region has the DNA TGTGCCTGGAGCGGGGGACAGGAAAATCAGCCCCAGCATTTT.

CDR3 coding DNA: TGCGCCAGCAGCTTGGTTCTGAACTATGGCTACACCTTC. Translation gives CASSLVLNYGYTF. The chain combines TRBV5-1 with TRBJ1-2; D is undetermined. Trimming shortened V by 0 bases and J by 2 bases, and 5 bases separated the two germline ends. CDR1 SGHRS and CDR2 YFSETQ come from the germline V gene. This CDR3 has 13 amino acids. Drawing the rest from reference TRBV5-1 and TRBJ1-2, the complete variable domain is KAGVTQTPRYLIKTRGQQVTLSCSPISGHRSVSWYQQTPGQGLQFLFEYFSETQRNKGNFPGRFSGRQFSNSRSEMNVSTLELGDSALYLCASSLVLNYGYTFGSGTRLTVV.

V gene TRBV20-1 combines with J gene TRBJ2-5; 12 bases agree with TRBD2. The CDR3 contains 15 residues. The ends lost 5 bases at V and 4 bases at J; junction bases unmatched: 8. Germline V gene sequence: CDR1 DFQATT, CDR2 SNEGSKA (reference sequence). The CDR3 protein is CSAPLAGGLTETQYF. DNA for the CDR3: TGCAGTGCTCCTCTAGCGGGGGGGCTCACAGAGACCCAGTACTTC.

The CDR3 loop is CASSLDGQYSPLHF. The CDR3 region has the DNA TGTGCCAGCAGCTTAGATGGCCAGTATTCACCCCTCCACTTT. The chain couples TRBV7-9 to TRBJ1-6; D not certain. V lost 1 base and J 8 bases, leaving 9 bases between the germline ends. Germline V gene data show CDR1 as SEHNR and CDR2 as FQNEAQ (reference sequence). There are 14 residues in the CDR3.

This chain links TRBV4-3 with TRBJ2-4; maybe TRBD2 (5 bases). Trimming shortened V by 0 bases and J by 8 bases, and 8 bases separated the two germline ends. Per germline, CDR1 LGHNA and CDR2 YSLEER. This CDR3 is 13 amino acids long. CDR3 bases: TGCGCCAGCAGCCAAGAGACCGGGGACATTCAGTACTTC. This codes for CASSQETGDIQYF.

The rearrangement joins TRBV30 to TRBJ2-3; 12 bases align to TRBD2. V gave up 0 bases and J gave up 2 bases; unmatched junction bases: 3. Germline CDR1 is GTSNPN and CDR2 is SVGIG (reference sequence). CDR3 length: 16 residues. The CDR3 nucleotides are TGTGCCTGGAGTGTTGGGACTAGCGGGTACACAGATACGCAGTATTTT. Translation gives CAWSVGTSGYTDTQYF.

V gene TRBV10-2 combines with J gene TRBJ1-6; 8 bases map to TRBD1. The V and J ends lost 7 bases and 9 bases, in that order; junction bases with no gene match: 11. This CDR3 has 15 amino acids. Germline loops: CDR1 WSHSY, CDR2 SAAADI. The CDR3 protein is CASTLGPGGGSPLHF. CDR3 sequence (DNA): TGCGCCAGCACCCTAGGGCCAGGGGGCGGTTCACCCCTCCACTTT.

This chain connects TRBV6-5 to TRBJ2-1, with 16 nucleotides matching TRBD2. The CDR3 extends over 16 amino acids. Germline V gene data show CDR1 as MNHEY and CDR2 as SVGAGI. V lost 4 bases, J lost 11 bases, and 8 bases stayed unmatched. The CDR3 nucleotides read TGTGCCAGCAGTTTGGGACTAGCGGGGGGGATTAATAAGCAGTTCTTC. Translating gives CASSLGLAGGINKQFF.

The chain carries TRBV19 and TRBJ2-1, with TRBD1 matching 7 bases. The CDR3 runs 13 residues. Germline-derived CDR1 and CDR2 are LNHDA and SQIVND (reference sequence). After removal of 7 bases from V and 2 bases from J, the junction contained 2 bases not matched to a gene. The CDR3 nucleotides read TGTGCCAGTATAGGGGGCACCTACAATGAGCAGTTCTTC. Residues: CASIGGTYNEQFF. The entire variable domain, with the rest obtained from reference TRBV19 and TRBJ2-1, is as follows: DGGITQSPKYLFRKEGQNVTLSCEQNLNHDAMYWYRQDPGQGLRLIYYSQIVNDFQKGDIAEGYSVSREKKESFPLTVTSAQKNPTAFYLCASIGGTYNEQFFGPGTRLTVL.

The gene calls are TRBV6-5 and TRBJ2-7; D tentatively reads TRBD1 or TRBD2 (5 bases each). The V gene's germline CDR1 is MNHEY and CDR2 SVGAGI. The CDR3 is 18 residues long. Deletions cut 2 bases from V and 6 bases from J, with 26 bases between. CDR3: CASSYGRSRGPRVVEQYF. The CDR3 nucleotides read TGTGCCAGCAGTTACGGGAGATCACGGGGCCCGCGGGTGGTCGAGCAGTACTTC.

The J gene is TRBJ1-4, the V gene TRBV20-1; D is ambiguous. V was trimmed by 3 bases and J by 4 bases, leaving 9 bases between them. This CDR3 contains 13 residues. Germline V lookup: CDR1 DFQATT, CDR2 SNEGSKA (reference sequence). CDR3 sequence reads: CSARPVVNEKLFF. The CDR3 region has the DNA TGCAGTGCTAGGCCCGTTGTTAATGAAAAACTGTTTTTT.

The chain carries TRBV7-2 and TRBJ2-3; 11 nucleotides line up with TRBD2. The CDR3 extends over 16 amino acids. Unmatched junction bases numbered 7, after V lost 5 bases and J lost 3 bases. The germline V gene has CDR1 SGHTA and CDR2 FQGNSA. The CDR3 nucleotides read TGTGCCAGCAGCCCCCCGGGACTAGCGGTTACAGATACGCAGTATTTT. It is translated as CASSPPGLAVTDTQYF.

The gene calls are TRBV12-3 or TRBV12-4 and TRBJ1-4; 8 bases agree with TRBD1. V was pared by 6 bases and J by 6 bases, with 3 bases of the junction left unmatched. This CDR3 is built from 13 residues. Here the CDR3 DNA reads TGTGCCAGCAGCCCGGACAGGGATGAAAAACTGTTTTTT. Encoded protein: CASSPDRDEKLFF.

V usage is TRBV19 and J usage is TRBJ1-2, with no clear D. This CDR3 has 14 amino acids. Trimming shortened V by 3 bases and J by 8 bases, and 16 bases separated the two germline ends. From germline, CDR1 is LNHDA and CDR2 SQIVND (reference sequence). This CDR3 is CASSIERSNGGYTF. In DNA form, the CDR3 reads TGTGCCAGTAGTATCGAACGATCGAATGGCGGCTACACCTTC.